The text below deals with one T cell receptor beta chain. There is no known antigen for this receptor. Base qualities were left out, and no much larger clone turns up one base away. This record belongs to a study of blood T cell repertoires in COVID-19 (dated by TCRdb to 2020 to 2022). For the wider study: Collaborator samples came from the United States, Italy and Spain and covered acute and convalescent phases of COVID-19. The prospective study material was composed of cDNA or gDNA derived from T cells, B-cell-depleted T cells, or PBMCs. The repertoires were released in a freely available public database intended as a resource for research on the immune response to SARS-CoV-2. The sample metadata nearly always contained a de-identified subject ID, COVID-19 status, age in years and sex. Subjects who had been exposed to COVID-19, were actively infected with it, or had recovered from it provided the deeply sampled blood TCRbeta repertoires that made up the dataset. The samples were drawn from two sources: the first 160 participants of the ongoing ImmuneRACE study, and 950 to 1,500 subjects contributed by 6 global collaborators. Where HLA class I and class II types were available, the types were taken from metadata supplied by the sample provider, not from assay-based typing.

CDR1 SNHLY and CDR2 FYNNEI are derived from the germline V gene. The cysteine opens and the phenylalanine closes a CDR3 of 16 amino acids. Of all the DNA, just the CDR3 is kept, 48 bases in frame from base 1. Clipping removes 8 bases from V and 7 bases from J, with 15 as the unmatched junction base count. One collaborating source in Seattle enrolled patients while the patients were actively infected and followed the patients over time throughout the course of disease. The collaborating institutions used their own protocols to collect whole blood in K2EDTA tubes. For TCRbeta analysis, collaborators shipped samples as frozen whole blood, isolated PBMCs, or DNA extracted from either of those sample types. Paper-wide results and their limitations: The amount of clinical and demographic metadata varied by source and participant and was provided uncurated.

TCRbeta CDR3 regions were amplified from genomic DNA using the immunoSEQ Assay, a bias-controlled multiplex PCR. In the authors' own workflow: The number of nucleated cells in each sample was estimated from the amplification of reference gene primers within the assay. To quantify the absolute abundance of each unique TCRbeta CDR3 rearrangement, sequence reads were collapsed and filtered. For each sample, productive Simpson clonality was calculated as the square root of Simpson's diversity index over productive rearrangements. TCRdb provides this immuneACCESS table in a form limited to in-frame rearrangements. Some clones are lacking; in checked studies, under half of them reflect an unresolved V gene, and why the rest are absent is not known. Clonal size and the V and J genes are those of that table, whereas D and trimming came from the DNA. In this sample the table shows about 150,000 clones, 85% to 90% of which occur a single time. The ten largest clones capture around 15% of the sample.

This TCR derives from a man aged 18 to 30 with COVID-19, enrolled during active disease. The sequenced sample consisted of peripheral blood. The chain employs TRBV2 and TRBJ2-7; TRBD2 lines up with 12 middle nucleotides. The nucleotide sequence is TGTGCCAGCTCCCGACTAGCGGGAGACCAGATGGGAGAGCAGTACTTC. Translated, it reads CASSRLAGDQMGEQYF.